The rows below give T cell receptor beta chains drawn from one sample of a study of metastatic and nonmetastatic thyroid tumors. TCRdb reanalyzed the PCR reads with MiXCR. The table lists tens of thousands of clones, around a third of them singletons. Source material: tumor tissue. These receptors were obtained from a female donor with papillary thyroid cancer or a benign thyroid nodule (not recorded which). Some clones in this sample may be carry-over from other donors' samples. Both conserved end residues are part of each CDR3. Each record gives: V gene, J gene, CDR3 length, CDR3 protein.

TRBV20-1	TRBJ1-2	13	CSASPSSVGGYTF
TRBV7-2	TRBJ2-3	14	CASSLDQGADTQYF
TRBV18	TRBJ2-1	15	CASSQEQGSSNEQFF
TRBV6-5	TRBJ2-1	17	CASSYSGLAGVYNEQFF
TRBV6-2/TRBV6-3	TRBJ2-1	13	CASSSGAVNGQFF
TRBV5-1	TRBJ2-7	15	CASSLSGALRSEQYF
TRBV7-2	TRBJ2-7	14	CASSLGPQEYEQYF
TRBV7-2	TRBJ2-7	14	CASSLGMGGYEQYF
TRBV20-1	TRBJ2-1	15	CSARRARDFYNEQFF
TRBV15	TRBJ2-3	15	CATSSPVTSTDTQYF
TRBV6-1	TRBJ2-1	13	CASSEYGRPAQFF
TRBV9	TRBJ1-2	15	CASSPGTGGFAGYTF
TRBV6-1	TRBJ2-7	14	CASSDLSAGYEQYF
TRBV27	TRBJ2-7	14	CASSFTGGGYEQYF
TRBV11-2	TRBJ2-1	15	CASSSGLAVFNEQFF
TRBV15	TRBJ2-3	15	CATSRDAASTDTQYF
TRBV20-1	TRBJ2-3	17	CSARDRVWQGGTDTQYF
TRBV12-3/TRBV12-4	TRBJ2-3	15	CASSNGLLSTDTQYF
TRBV11-3	TRBJ1-2	15	CASSLGAGEADGYTF
TRBV30	TRBJ1-1	11	CARTRGTEAFF
TRBV19	TRBJ1-5	15	CASSGERYSNQPQHF
TRBV10-3	TRBJ2-2	16	CAISPHGEAVTGELFF
TRBV6-2/TRBV6-3	TRBJ2-2	13	CASSRLEFGELFF
TRBV6-1	TRBJ2-2	13	CASRVTGSGELFF
TRBV6-1	TRBJ1-1	11	CASMGGTEAFF
TRBV28	TRBJ2-1	13	CASSAQGINEQFF
TRBV19	TRBJ1-4	13	CASSVRGQEKLFF
TRBV7-8	TRBJ2-6	17	CASSLVEGAEGANVLTF
TRBV18	TRBJ1-3	17	CASSRKTGVRSGNTIYF
TRBV6-1	TRBJ2-5	13	CASTNSGGETQYF
TRBV20-1	TRBJ2-1	16	CSANGEGTSGYNEQFF
TRBV6-1	TRBJ1-5	13	CASSLGNNHPQHF
TRBV6-1	TRBJ2-7	11	CASNQGYEQYF
TRBV7-9	TRBJ2-7	15	CASSRLAGTYSVQYF
TRBV11-2	TRBJ1-2	9	CATGRPPHF